This TCR beta chain was profiled in a study of shared clonotypes between healthy human individuals. About the study: Donors, aged 18 to 49, were a couple of women and a few men.

The CDR3 has 13 residues. V was shortened by 8 bases and J by 9 bases, with 17 bases between the two germline ends. Germline lookup yields CDR1 ENHRY and CDR2 SYGVKD. The assay was immunoSEQ multiplex PCR, and TCRdb's table has in-frame clones only and misses some. The repertoire holds about 1 million clones, with 65% to 80% as singletons. This clone was counted between two and nine times. The clonotype comes from a man aged 18 to 30 in good health. The genes are TRBV10-3 and TRBJ2-1, with D unresolved. Specimen: memory CD4+ T cells sorted from blood. Subset: CD45RA-negative fraction. The chain's CDR3 is CAIGNLPGGEQFF. CDR3 bases: TGTGCCATCGGTAACCTACCGGGCGGTGAGCAGTTCTTC.